This TCR beta chain was observed in a study of identical twins' blood T cells. In the case of this clonotype: A read error may produce the germline difference seen at one junction end.

Each TCR cDNA library carried sample-specific barcodes on both ends. In TCRdb, the 5' RACE reads were re-called with MiXCR into one record per CDR3 protein. This table holds roughly 380,000 distinct CDR3 sequences, roughly 30% found once. The CDR3 sequence is 15 residues long. CDR1 and CDR2 from the germline V gene are KGHSH and LQKENI. The specimen sequenced was PBMCs. The V gene is TRBV18, the J gene TRBJ1-3, with 7 bases lining up with TRBD1. This TCR derives from a woman aged 18 to 49 in good health. The CDR3 spells CASSLTGESGNTIYF. CDR3 in DNA: TGTGCCAGTTCACTCACAGGGGAGAGTGGAAACACCATATATTTT.